Following are 11 T cell receptor beta chains from one sample sequenced in a study of blood T cell repertoires in COVID-19. The table came from immunoSEQ multiplex PCR; TCRdb's copy has only in-frame clones and leaves some out. The sample holds roughly 190,000 clones, over 70% seen once. Sequenced: peripheral blood. These receptors came from a man in his 60s with acute or convalescent COVID-19.

This chain links TRBV30 with TRBJ1-6, with D possibly TRBD1 on 5 matching bases. Trimming left V 0 bases short and J 0 bases short, with 6 bases between. The V gene's germline CDR1 is GTSNPN and CDR2 SVGIG (reference sequence). There are 15 residues in the CDR3. CDR3 DNA: TGTGCCTGGAGTGTAGACAGCTCCTATAATTCACCCCTCCACTTT. Translation gives CAWSVDSSYNSPLHF.

The chain carries TRBV19 and TRBJ2-1; perhaps TRBD2 as D (5 bases). This CDR3 is 16 amino acids long. V was shortened by 4 bases and J by 5 bases, with 18 bases between the two germline ends. CDR1 and CDR2 from the germline V gene are LNHDA and SQIVND (reference sequence). CDR3 nucleotide sequence: TGTGCCAGTAGTACTCTCGGCGGGCGGAGAGACAATGAGCAGTTCTTC. Its translation is CASSTLGGRRDNEQFF. The entire variable domain, with the rest obtained from reference TRBV19 and TRBJ2-1, is as follows: DGGITQSPKYLFRKEGQNVTLSCEQNLNHDAMYWYRQDPGQGLRLIYYSQIVNDFQKGDIAEGYSVSREKKESFPLTVTSAQKNPTAFYLCASSTLGGRRDNEQFFGPGTRLTVL.

The V and J genes are TRBV9 and TRBJ1-4; perhaps TRBD1 as D (6 bases). CDR1 SGDLS and CDR2 YYNGEE come from the germline V gene. The CDR3 spans 15 residues. V gave up 4 bases and J gave up 3 bases, with 13 bases separating them. CDR3 nucleotides: TGTGCCAGCAGCTCAGGGGATGGGGCTAATGAAAAACTGTTTTTT. Translating it yields CASSSGDGANEKLFF.

This chain connects TRBV28 to TRBJ1-3; D unclear. The CDR3 is 11 residues long. Looked up from germline, CDR1 is MDHEN and CDR2 is SYDVKM. V lost 6 bases, J lost 3 bases, and 3 bases lay in between. The CDR3 region is CASSHGNTIYF. CDR3 nucleotides: TGTGCCAGCAGCCATGGAAACACCATATATTTT.

This sequence joins TRBV3-1 (or the pseudogene TRBV3-2) and TRBJ2-5; D call uncertain. This CDR3 has 12 residues. The ends were cut back, 3 bases at V and 10 bases at J, with 12 bases in the middle. The germline gives CDR1 LGHDT, CDR2 YNNKEL (reference sequence). CDR3 DNA: TGTGCCAGCAGCCAGAGACGACTTGACCAGTACTTC. This translates into CASSQRRLDQYF.

CDR3 residues: CASRVTTRGTGELFF. Here the CDR3 DNA reads TGTGCCAGCAGAGTGACTACCCGGGGCACCGGGGAGCTGTTTTTT. The chain carries TRBV2 and TRBJ2-2, with D perhaps TRBD2 (5 bases). V was trimmed by 6 bases and J by 4 bases, leaving 15 bases between them. This CDR3 spans 15 amino acids. Per the germline V gene, CDR1 is SNHLY and CDR2 is FYNNEI.

The chain joins TRBV9 to TRBJ1-4; 11 bases line up with TRBD1. The CDR3 spans 15 residues. V trimming: 3 bases; J trimming: 4 bases; junction bases outside the gene matches: 2. CDR1 SGDLS and CDR2 YYNGEE come from the germline V gene. The DNA for the CDR3 is TGTGCCAGCAGCGGGACAGGGGGCCTTAATGAAAAACTGTTTTTT. It specifies CASSGTGGLNEKLFF.

This clone has just a few counts. The V and J genes are TRBV10-3 and TRBJ1-3, with 10 bases lining up with TRBD1. This CDR3 has 19 residues. Germline V lookup: CDR1 ENHRY, CDR2 SYGVKD. The ends lost 4 bases at V and 0 bases at J; junction bases unmatched: 12. The CDR3 spells CAISAGTGDSLVSGNTIYF. In nucleotides, the CDR3 is TGTGCCATCAGTGCCGGGACAGGGGATAGCTTGGTCTCTGGAAACACCATATATTTT.

The V and J genes are TRBV7-2 and TRBJ2-7; 13 bases align to TRBD2. CDR1 and CDR2 from the germline V gene are SGHTA and FQGNSA. The CDR3 runs to 14 residues. V lost 3 bases, J lost 7 bases, and 3 bases stayed unmatched. In DNA, the CDR3 is TGTGCCAGCAGCTTTAGGACTAGCGGGGGAGAGCAGTACTTC. The encoded protein is CASSFRTSGGEQYF.

J is TRBJ1-6 and V is TRBV12-5, with 8 bases fitting TRBD1. Per germline, CDR1 LGHNT and CDR2 FRNRAP. The trim removed 6 bases at V and 7 bases at J, leaving 8 bases unmatched. There are 15 residues in the CDR3. CDR3: CASGPPDRGNSPLHF. CDR3 DNA sequence: TGTGCTAGTGGACCCCCTGACAGGGGCAATTCACCCCTCCACTTT.

The rearrangement links TRBV18 to TRBJ2-7; 9 positions match TRBD1. There are 15 residues in the CDR3. Germline CDR1 is KGHSH and CDR2 is LQKENI. V gave up 3 bases and J gave up 6 bases; unmatched junction bases: 9. The CDR3 reads CASSPRTGENGEQYF. CDR3 sequence (DNA): TGTGCCAGCTCACCTCGGACAGGGGAAAACGGCGAGCAGTACTTC.